This T cell receptor beta chain was profiled in a study of cytomegalovirus exposure and HLA in healthy donors. In the PCR, 60 Vbeta and 13 Jbeta primers were used. The table came from immunoSEQ multiplex PCR; TCRdb's copy has only in-frame clones and leaves some out. The sample includes tens of thousands of clones, about two thirds seen only once; the top ten take roughly 4%. The junction had 5 bases not matched to a gene; V was cut back by 3 bases and J by 7 bases. The CDR3 length is 14 residues. CDR1 is SGHRS, CDR2 YFSETQ, per germline. Points on this clone: Its antigen is not identified.

Findings and caveats of the study: According to a later analysis, most TCR beta chains associated with CMV appeared HLA-restricted. Earlier analysis looked at TCR beta V segments, and most were productive about 90% or about 30% of the time.

The sample comprised PBMCs. The clonotype comes from a woman between 50 and 59 years old in good health and CMV-seronegative. This chain links TRBV5-1 with TRBJ1-4; 8 bases map to TRBD1. The CDR3 DNA reads as TGCGCCAGCAGCTATGGACAGGGCGGTGAAAAACTGTTTTTT. This translates into CASSYGQGGEKLFF.